This T cell receptor beta chain was identified during a study of response to subunit inactivated influenza vaccine. TCRdb itself ran the RT-PCR reads through MiXCR, one entry per CDR3 protein. The sample gives more than 150,000 distinct CDR3 sequences, around 8.8% of which show up once; about 11% is in the top ten. The CDR3 consists of 14 residues. CDR1 is SGDLS, CDR2 YYNGEE, per germline. The J segment lost 6 bases and the V segment lost 4 bases, leaving 3 bases of the junction unmatched. This clonotype appeared many times. The antigen is undetermined. Study results and limitations: There was a suggestion from the authors that each seasonal influenza vaccination recruits few new T cells.

The source material was non-naive T cells sorted from PBMCs, sampled on the day of vaccination. The chain employs TRBV9 and TRBJ2-1, with 11 bases identical to TRBD2. The sequence was collected from a man aged 50 to 59 who received an inactivated influenza vaccine. CDR3 residues: CASSPGLAVNEQFF. CDR3 coding DNA: TGTGCCAGCAGCCCGGGACTAGCGGTCAATGAGCAGTTCTTC.